This is a list of T cell receptor beta chains from one sample in a study of cytomegalovirus exposure and HLA in healthy donors. Measured with immunoSEQ multiplex PCR; TCRdb has only the in-frame clones, and not every one. Of fewer than 150,000 clones listed, approximately 80% are singletons. Sequencing was done on a sample of PBMCs. The receptors here all came from a man aged 25-40 years in good health and CMV-seronegative. CDR3s include the opening cysteine and the closing phenylalanine or tryptophan. D genes are given only for firm matches. For some rows the clone size is stated as once, few or many, or as a class when expanded; others skip it.

CDR3 | DNA | size | D | J | V
CASRPGVNTGELFF | TGCGCCAGCAGACCGGGAGTTAACACCGGGGAGCTGTTTTTT | once | NA | TRBJ2-2 | TRBV5-1
CASSLSDWAGYEQYF | TGTGCCAGCAGCTTATCGGACTGGGCTGGGTACGAGCAGTACTTC | NA | NA | TRBJ2-7 | TRBV11-2
CASSLDRALYEQYF | TGTGCCAGCAGCTTAGACAGGGCACTCTACGAGCAGTACTTC | NA | NA | TRBJ2-7 | TRBV7-2
CASSLEPGRDEKLFF | TGTGCCAGCAGCTTAGAGCCAGGGCGAGATGAAAAACTGTTTTTT | NA | NA | TRBJ1-4 | TRBV11-2
CASSPADRDYGYTF | TGTGCCAGCAGTCCCGCGGACAGAGACTATGGCTACACCTTC | NA | NA | TRBJ1-2 | TRBV28
CASSGSGREETQYF | TGTGCCAGCAGCGGTAGCGGGAGAGAGGAGACCCAGTACTTC | NA | TRBD2 | TRBJ2-5 | TRBV9
CSSSLRVAEAFF | TGTTCCAGCAGCTTGAGGGTGGCTGAAGCTTTCTTT | NA | NA | TRBJ1-1 | TRBV7-9
CASSEDTLRHGTQYF | TGTGCCAGCAGTGAGGACACATTAAGGCATGGAACCCAGTACTTC | few | NA | TRBJ2-5 | TRBV28
CASSPIAGSYNEQFF | TGTGCCAGCAGTCCTATAGCGGGCTCCTACAATGAGCAGTTCTTC | NA | TRBD2 | TRBJ2-1 | TRBV6-5
CASSQIPSGRGTDTQYF | TGCGCCAGCAGCCAAATCCCTAGCGGGAGAGGAACAGATACGCAGTATTTT | NA | TRBD2 | TRBJ2-3 | TRBV4-3
CASRKSTGSNYGYTF | TGTGCCAGCAGAAAATCTACAGGGAGTAACTATGGCTACACCTTC | few | NA | TRBJ1-2 | TRBV5-4
CASIGDRGENIQYF | TGTGCCAGCATCGGGGACAGGGGCGAAAACATTCAGTACTTC | NA | TRBD1 | TRBJ2-4 | TRBV11-2
CSVGFKTAGNTEAFF | TGCAGCGTCGGATTCAAGACAGCGGGAAACACTGAAGCTTTCTTT | NA | NA | TRBJ1-1 | TRBV29-1
CASSLTGQGASADTQYF | TGCGCCAGCAGCTTGACCGGACAGGGGGCGTCGGCAGATACGCAGTATTTT | once | TRBD1 | TRBJ2-3 | TRBV5-1
CASSEQRSTDTQYF | TGTGCCAGCAGTGAGCAGCGGAGCACAGATACGCAGTATTTT | NA | NA | TRBJ2-3 | TRBV25-1
CASSMRFQPQHF | TGTGCCAGTAGTATGAGGTTTCAGCCCCAGCATTTT | few | NA | TRBJ1-5 | TRBV19
CASSPGGQVNEKLFF | TGTGCCAGCAGTCCCGGCGGACAAGTTAATGAAAAACTGTTTTTT | NA | NA | TRBJ1-4 | TRBV27
CASSVEGTGGVGYTF | TGTGCCAGCAGCGTAGAGGGAACAGGGGGCGTAGGCTACACCTTC | NA | TRBD1 | TRBJ1-2 | TRBV9
CASSLSAGWATEAFF | TGTGCCAGCAGTTTATCAGCGGGTTGGGCCACTGAAGCTTTCTTT | NA | NA | TRBJ1-1 | TRBV28
CASSSTSGRPHNEQFF | TGCGCCAGCAGCAGCACTAGCGGGCGACCCCACAATGAGCAGTTCTTC | NA | TRBD2 | TRBJ2-1 | TRBV5-1